The source of this TCR beta chain is a study of T cell responses to AZD1222 COVID-19 vaccine. The V segment lost 5 bases and the J segment 4 bases; nucleotides outside the gene matches: 8. The CDR3 spans 15 residues. Germline lookup yields CDR1 SNHLY and CDR2 FYNNEI. The repertoire was sequenced with immunoSEQ multiplex PCR; TCRdb's copy has only in-frame clones and lacks some. Of 150,000 or so clones in the sample, 91% are singletons; the top ten hold 5.2%. The material sequenced was peripheral blood, taken on day 0 of AZD1222 vaccination. The clonotype originates from an adult in good health. This chain uses TRBV2 with TRBJ1-5; 7 bases map to TRBD1. The DNA for the CDR3 is TGTGCCAGCAGTCTCCTCCGGGACAGAAATCAGCCCCAGCATTTT. The encoded protein is CASSLLRDRNQPQHF.